This entry lists 13 T cell receptor beta chains sequenced from one sample in a study of CDR3 diversity in severe acne. Via MiXCR, TCRdb re-called the PCR reads, giving one row per CDR3 protein. The sample comprises about 97,000 distinct CDR3 sequences, 51% of which are singletons, and roughly an eighth rests with the top ten. The specimen sequenced was blood. The origin of the receptors is a male donor with acne.

The V call is TRBV19, the J call TRBJ1-2; 9 nucleotides match TRBD1. Trimming cost V 5 bases and J 6 bases; bases outside gene matches: 4. CDR1 is LNHDA, CDR2 SQIVND, per germline (reference sequence). The CDR3 is made up of 13 amino acids. The CDR3 nucleotides read TGTGCCAGTAGTCACCGGGACAGGGATGGCTACACCTTC. Its protein product is CASSHRDRDGYTF.

The sample holds many counts of this clonotype. CDR3 protein: CASRTGTGGNYGYTF. CDR3 DNA sequence: TGCGCCAGCAGAACCGGGACAGGGGGTAACTATGGCTACACCTTC. This chain joins TRBV5-1 and TRBJ1-2; TRBD1 matches at 11 bases. Losses at the gene ends were 5 bases for V and 1 base for J; bases not matched to a gene: 4. Looked up from germline, CDR1 is SGHRS and CDR2 is YFSETQ. This CDR3 spans 15 amino acids.

Concerning this clonotype: Because the CDR3 is missing its conserved closing phenylalanine or tryptophan, this is likely a read error. The rearrangement uses TRBV20-1 and TRBJ1-1; D is undetermined. The CDR3 contains 15 residues. Germline V CDR1 and CDR2: DFQATT, SNEGSKA (reference sequence). CDR3: CSARDPRGRNTEAFL. DNA for the CDR3: TGCAGTGCTAGAGATCCAAGAGGCAGGAACACCGAAGCTTTCCTT.

Note on this clonotype: Being one base from a much bigger clone, this may be a read error. The V call is TRBV9, the J call TRBJ2-7; 8 positions agree with TRBD2. The trim removed 2 bases at V and 0 bases at J, leaving 1 base unmatched. The CDR3 runs 14 residues. CDR1 is SGDLS and CDR2 is YYNGEE in the germline V gene. The CDR3 spells CASSVTSASYEQYF. The CDR3 DNA follows: TGTGCCAGCAGCGTGACTAGCGCCTCCTACGAGCAGTACTTC. Supplemented by reference TRBV9 and TRBJ2-7, the full variable domain reads DSGVTQTPKHLITATGQRVTLRCSPRSGDLSVYWYQQSLDQGLQFLIQYYNGEERAKGNILERFSAQQFPDLHSELNLSSLELGDSALYFCASSVTSASYEQYFGPGTRLTVT.

CDR3: CASSGGGGGSSYYEQYF. CDR3 DNA sequence: TGTGCCAGCAGTGGAGGGGGGGGGGGATCAAGCTACTACGAGCAGTACTTC. The chain is built from TRBV6-1 and TRBJ2-7, with D possibly being TRBD2 (7 bases). CDR3 length equals 17 residues. Trimming left V 4 bases short and J 3 bases short, with 22 bases between. The germline V gene encodes CDR1 MNHNS and CDR2 SASEGT.

The chain combines TRBV9 with TRBJ2-1; D may correspond to TRBD1 or TRBD2 (5 bases each). CDR3 length equals 14 residues. Trimming cost V 2 bases and J 3 bases, with 9 bases left between them. Germline V gene data show CDR1 as SGDLS and CDR2 as YYNGEE. CDR3 amino acids: CASSVGECYNEQFF. CDR3 bases: TGTGCCAGCAGCGTGGGGGAGTGCTACAATGAGCAGTTCTTC.

Points on this clonotype: Being one base from a much bigger clone, this may be a read error. The chain links TRBV5-4 to TRBJ2-7; no clear D gene. Germline values: CDR1 SGHNT, CDR2 YYREEE (reference sequence). The CDR3 length is 16 residues. CDR3 bases: TGTGCCAGCAGCCCACCCGGCAGCCTTCGAGGTGACGAGCGGTACTTC. Amino acid sequence: CASSPPGSLRGDERYF.

The V call is TRBV12-3 or TRBV12-4, the J call TRBJ2-5, with 7 positions matching TRBD1. CDR3 length: 14 amino acids. With 8 bases clipped from V and 2 bases from J, the junction kept 8 bases outside the gene matches. Written as DNA, the CDR3 is TGTGCCAGCGGTACGATGGGACAGCAAGAGACCCAGTACTTC. It yields the protein CASGTMGQQETQYF.

This sequence joins TRBV19 and TRBJ2-7, with 14 bases lining up with TRBD2. The CDR3 is 17 residues long. Trimming cost V 5 bases and J 5 bases; bases outside gene matches: 11. The germline V gene has CDR1 LNHDA and CDR2 SQIVND (reference sequence). The CDR3 spells CASSATSGRGPWDEQYF. CDR3 DNA sequence: TGTGCCAGTAGTGCGACTAGCGGGAGGGGCCCGTGGGACGAGCAGTACTTC.

This clonotype showed up many times. V and J are TRBV5-6 and TRBJ2-7; D unclear. The germline CDR1 and CDR2 sequences are SGHDT and YYEEEE. This CDR3 contains 13 residues. V dropped 4 bases and J dropped 7 bases, with 15 bases sitting between them. The CDR3 region is CASSPDPRREQYF. The CDR3 DNA reads TGTGCCAGCAGCCCGGACCCGAGACGGGAGCAGTACTTC.

Points on this clonotype: This CDR3 is missing its conserved last phenylalanine or tryptophan, likely due to a read error. Because the CDR3's place on the DNA is in doubt, the DNA is left out and the CDR3 is given as listed by TCRdb. The chain joins TRBV28 to TRBJ1-4. CDR1 MDHEN and CDR2 SYDVKM come from the germline V gene. The CDR3 is 14 residues long, ends included. CDR3 protein: CASHGRLGGEKLFL.

The chain carries TRBV6-2 or TRBV6-3 and TRBJ2-7, with TRBD1 matching 9 bases. CDR1 and CDR2 from the germline V gene are MNHEY and SVGEGT. Losses at the gene ends were 2 bases for V and 5 bases for J; bases not matched to a gene: 10. This CDR3 is 16 amino acids long. CDR3 DNA: TGTGCCAGCAGTTACAGTCGGGACAGGGAAAGGGACGAGCAGTACTTC. Protein: CASSYSRDRERDEQYF.

This sequence joins TRBV2 and TRBJ1-2; D ambiguous. V was clipped by 2 bases and J by 3 bases, with 13 bases between them. This CDR3 is 15 amino acids long. CDR1 and CDR2 from the germline V gene are SNHLY and FYNNEI. The CDR3 coding sequence is TGTGCCAGCAGTGAAAAAAGTCCAGTTTACTATGGCTACACCTTC. Protein product: CASSEKSPVYYGYTF.